These 5 T cell receptor beta chains share one sample of origin, sequenced in a study of beta chain features in type 1 diabetes. Overall study findings and caveats: Across all four CD4+ subsets, people with type 1 diabetes showed modestly shorter TCRB CDR3s.

Their recognized antigens are unknown. Of the isolated RNA, all was reverse transcribed, and so the sequenced material was expressed TCRB transcripts. Clones were sequenced by immunoSEQ multiplex PCR, and TCRdb holds only the in-frame ones, with some missing. The sample comprises a few hundred thousand clones, around an eighth of which are singletons, and 0.017% rests with the top ten. Sequenced sample: naive CD4+ T cells from blood. The receptors were sampled from a man between 25 and 39 years old with type 1 diabetes.

The gene calls are TRBV28 and TRBJ1-5; D is uncertain. CDR3 length equals 14 residues. The germline V gene encodes CDR1 MDHEN and CDR2 SYDVKM. V lost 1 base and J lost 0, with 4 bases in between. CDR3 residues: CASSLSFSNQPQHF. The CDR3 DNA reads TGTGCCAGCAGTTTATCTTTTAGCAATCAGCCCCAGCATTTT.

This clone was detected only a few times. The chain employs TRBV18 and TRBJ1-1, with D hard to call. Germline values: CDR1 KGHSH, CDR2 LQKENI. V was trimmed by 3 bases and J by 6 bases, leaving 14 bases between them. The CDR3 spans 14 residues. This CDR3 reads CASSPNRDASEAFF. As DNA, the CDR3 is TGTGCCAGCTCACCCAATCGGGATGCCTCTGAAGCTTTCTTT.

This clone was seen a few times. This chain uses TRBV7-9 with TRBJ2-7, with TRBD1 as a possible D gene (5 bases). There are 14 residues in the CDR3. V lost 5 bases and J 5 bases, leaving 16 bases between the germline ends. Germline V gene lookup returns CDR1 SEHNR and CDR2 FQNEAQ (reference sequence). The CDR3: CASSRSGAFHEQYF. The CDR3, as DNA: TGTGCCAGCAGCCGTAGTGGGGCTTTCCACGAGCAGTACTTC.

The chain uses TRBV7-3 and TRBJ2-7, with a possible D match to TRBD2 (6 bases). Trimming removed 7 bases at V and 7 bases at J, with 17 bases between. The CDR3 is 13 residues long. Germline V gene lookup returns CDR1 SGHTA and CDR2 FQGTGA. CDR3 bases: TGTGCCAGCACCGGGTTCTTAGGGAGGGAGCAGTACTTC. It specifies CASTGFLGREQYF.

This clone was counted only a few times. This chain links TRBV10-3 with TRBJ1-5, with 7 nucleotides matching TRBD1. There are 13 residues in the CDR3. Trimming took 6 bases from V and 5 from J; bases not matched to a gene: 4. Germline loops: CDR1 ENHRY, CDR2 SYGVKD. In DNA, the CDR3 is TGTGCCATCAGCCTAGACAGGGATCAGCCCCAGCATTTT. It codes for CAISLDRDQPQHF.